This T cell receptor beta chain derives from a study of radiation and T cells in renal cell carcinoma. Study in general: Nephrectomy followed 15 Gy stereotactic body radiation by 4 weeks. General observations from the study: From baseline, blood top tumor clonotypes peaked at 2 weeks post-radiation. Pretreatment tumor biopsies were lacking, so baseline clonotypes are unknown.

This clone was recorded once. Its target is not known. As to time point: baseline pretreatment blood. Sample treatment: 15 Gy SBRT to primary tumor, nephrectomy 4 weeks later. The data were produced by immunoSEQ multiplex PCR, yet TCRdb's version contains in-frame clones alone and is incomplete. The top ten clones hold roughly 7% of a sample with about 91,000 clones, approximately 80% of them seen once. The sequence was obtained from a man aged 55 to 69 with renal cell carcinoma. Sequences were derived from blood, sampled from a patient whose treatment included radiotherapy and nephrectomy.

The CDR3 loop is CASSAPGTGGPDTQYF. The DNA of the CDR3 is TGTGCCAGCAGCGCCCCCGGGACAGGTGGCCCAGATACGCAGTATTTT. The gene calls are TRBV9 and TRBJ2-3; 8 nucleotides line up with TRBD1. The V and J ends lost 3 bases and 4 bases, in that order; junction bases with no gene match: 10. CDR3 length equals 16 residues. Germline lookup yields CDR1 SGDLS and CDR2 YYNGEE.